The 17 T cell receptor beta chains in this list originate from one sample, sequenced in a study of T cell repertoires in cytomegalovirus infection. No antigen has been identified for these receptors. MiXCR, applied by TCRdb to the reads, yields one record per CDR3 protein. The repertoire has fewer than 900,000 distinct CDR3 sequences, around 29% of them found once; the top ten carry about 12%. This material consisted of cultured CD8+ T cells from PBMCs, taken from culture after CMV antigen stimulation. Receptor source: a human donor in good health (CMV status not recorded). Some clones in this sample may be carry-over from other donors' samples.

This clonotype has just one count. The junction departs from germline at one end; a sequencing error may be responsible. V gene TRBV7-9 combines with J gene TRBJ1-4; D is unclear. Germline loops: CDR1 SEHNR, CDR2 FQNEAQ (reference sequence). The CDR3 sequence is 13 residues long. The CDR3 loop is CASSLGRQPGPLF. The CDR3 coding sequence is TGTGCCAGCAGCTTAGGCCGCCAGCCGGGCCCCCTTTTT.

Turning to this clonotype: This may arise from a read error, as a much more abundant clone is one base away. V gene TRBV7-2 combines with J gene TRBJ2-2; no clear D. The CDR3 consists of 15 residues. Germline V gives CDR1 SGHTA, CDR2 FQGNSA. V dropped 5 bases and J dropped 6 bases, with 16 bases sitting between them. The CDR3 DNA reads TGTACCAGCAGCCGGATATCGTCTTGGGCCGGGGAGCTGTTTTTT. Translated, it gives CTSSRISSWAGELFF.

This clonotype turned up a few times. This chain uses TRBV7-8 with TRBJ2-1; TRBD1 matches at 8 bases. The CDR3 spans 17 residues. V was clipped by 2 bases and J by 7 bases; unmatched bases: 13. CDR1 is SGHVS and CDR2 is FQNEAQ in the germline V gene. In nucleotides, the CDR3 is TGTGCCAGCAGCTTAAGGCCGGGACAGGACTATGTGAATGAGCAGTTCTTC. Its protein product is CASSLRPGQDYVNEQFF.

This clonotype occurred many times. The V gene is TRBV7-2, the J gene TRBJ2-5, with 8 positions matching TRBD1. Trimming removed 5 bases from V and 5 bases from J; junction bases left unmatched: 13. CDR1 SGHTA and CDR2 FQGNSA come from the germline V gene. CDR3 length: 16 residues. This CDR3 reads CASSRPLDRAWETQYF. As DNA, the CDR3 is TGTGCCAGCAGCCGTCCCCTGGACAGGGCCTGGGAGACCCAGTACTTC.

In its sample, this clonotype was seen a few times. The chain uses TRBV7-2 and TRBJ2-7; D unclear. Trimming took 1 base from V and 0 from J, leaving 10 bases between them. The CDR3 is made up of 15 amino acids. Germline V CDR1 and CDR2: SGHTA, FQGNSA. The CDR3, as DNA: TGTGCCAGCAGCTTAGAGGGTCGGAGCTCCTACGAGCAGTACTTC. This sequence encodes CASSLEGRSSYEQYF. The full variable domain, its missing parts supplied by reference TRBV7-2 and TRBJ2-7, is GAGVSQSPSNKVTEKGKDVELRCDPISGHTALYWYRQSLGQGLEFLIYFQGNSAPDKSGLPSDRFSAERTGGSVSTLTIQRTQQEDSAVYLCASSLEGRSSYEQYFGPGTRLTVT.

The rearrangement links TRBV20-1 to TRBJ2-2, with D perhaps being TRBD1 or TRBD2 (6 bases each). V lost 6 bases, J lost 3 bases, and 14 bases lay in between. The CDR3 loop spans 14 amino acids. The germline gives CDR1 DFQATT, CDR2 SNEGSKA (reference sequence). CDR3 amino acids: CSAEVGGHTGELFF. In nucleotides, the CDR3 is TGCAGTGCAGAGGTTGGGGGGCACACCGGGGAGCTGTTTTTT.

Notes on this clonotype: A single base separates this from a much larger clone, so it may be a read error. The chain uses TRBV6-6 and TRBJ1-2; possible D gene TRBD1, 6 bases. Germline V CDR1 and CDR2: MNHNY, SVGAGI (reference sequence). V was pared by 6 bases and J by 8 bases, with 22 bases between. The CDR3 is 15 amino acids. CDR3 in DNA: TGTGCCAGCAGCGCCTTTGAACAGGGAGGAAGAGGCTACACCTTC. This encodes CASSAFEQGGRGYTF.

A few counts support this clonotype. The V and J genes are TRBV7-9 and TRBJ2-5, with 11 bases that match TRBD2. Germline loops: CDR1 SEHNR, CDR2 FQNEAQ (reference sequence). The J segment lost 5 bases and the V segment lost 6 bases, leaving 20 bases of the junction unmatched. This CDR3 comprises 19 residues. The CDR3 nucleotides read TGTGCCAGCAGAGACATGGCTAGCGGGGGGTATCGACCCCGGGAGACCCAGTACTTC. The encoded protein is CASRDMASGGYRPRETQYF. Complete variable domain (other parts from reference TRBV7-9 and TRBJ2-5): DTGVSQNPRHKITKRGQNVTFRCDPISEHNRLYWYRQTLGQGPEFLTYFQNEAQLEKSRLLSDRFSAERPKGSFSTLEIQRTEQGDSAMYLCASRDMASGGYRPRETQYFGPGTRLLVL.

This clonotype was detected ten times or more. This CDR3 is CASSPPIRNEQFF. The CDR3 DNA is TGTGCCAGCAGCCCGCCTATACGAAATGAGCAGTTCTTC. This chain joins TRBV7-6 and TRBJ2-1; D remains ambiguous. V shed 5 bases and J shed 7 bases, with 12 bases lying between them. Per germline, CDR1 SGHVS and CDR2 FNYEAQ. The CDR3 is 13 amino acids. The full variable domain, its missing parts supplied by reference TRBV7-6 and TRBJ2-1, is GAGVSQSPRYKVTKRGQDVALRCDPISGHVSLYWYRQALGQGPEFLTYFNYEAQQDKSGLPNDRFSAERPEGSISTLTIQRTEQRDSAMYRCASSPPIRNEQFFGPGTRLTVL.

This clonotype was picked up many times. As DNA, the CDR3 is TGTGCCAGCAGCTTAATGTTGGGAGAGACCCAGTACTTC. Translating gives CASSLMLGETQYF. The gene calls are TRBV7-3 and TRBJ2-5; no clear D gene. The CDR3 contains 13 residues. Deletions cut 1 base from V and 4 bases from J, with 7 bases between. Germline CDR1 and CDR2: SGHTA and FQGTGA.

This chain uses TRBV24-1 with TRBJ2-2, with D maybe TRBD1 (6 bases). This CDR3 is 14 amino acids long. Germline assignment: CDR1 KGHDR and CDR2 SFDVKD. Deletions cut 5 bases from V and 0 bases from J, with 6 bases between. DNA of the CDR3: TGTGCCACCAGTGCAGGGGCGAACACCGGGGAGCTGTTTTTT. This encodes CATSAGANTGELFF.

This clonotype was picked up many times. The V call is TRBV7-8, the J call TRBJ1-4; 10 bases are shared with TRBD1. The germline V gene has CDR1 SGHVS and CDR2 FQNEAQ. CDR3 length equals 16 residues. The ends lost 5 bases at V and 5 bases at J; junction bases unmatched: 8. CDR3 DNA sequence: TGTGCCAGCAGCCTTGGGACAGGGGCTACGAATGAAAAACTGTTTTTT. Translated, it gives CASSLGTGATNEKLFF.

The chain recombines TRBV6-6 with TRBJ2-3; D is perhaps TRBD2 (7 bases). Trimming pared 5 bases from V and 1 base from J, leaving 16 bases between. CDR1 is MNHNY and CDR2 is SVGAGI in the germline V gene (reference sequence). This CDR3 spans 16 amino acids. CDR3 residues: CASSVIRGGGTDTQYF. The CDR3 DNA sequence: TGTGCCAGCAGTGTAATTAGGGGGGGGGGCACAGATACGCAGTATTTT.

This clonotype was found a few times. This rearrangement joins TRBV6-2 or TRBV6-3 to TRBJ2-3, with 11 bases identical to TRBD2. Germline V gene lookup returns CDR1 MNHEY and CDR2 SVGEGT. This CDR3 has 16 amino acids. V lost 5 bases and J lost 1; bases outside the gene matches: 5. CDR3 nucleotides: TGTGCCAGCAGTATGGGACTAGCGGTGGGCACAGATACGCAGTATTTT. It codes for CASSMGLAVGTDTQYF.

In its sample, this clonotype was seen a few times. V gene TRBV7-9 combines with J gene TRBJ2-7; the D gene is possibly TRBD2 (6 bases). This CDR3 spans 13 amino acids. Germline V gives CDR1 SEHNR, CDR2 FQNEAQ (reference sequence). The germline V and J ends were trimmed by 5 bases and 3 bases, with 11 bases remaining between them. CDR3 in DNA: TGTGCCAGCAGCCCCGGGACTTTCTACGAGCAGTACTTC. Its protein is CASSPGTFYEQYF.

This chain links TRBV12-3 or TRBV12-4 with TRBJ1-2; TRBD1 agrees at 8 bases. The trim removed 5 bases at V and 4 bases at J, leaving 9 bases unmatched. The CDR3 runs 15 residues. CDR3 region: CASSVTGVLGYGYTF. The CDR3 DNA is TGTGCCAGCAGTGTGACAGGGGTACTTGGCTATGGCTACACCTTC.

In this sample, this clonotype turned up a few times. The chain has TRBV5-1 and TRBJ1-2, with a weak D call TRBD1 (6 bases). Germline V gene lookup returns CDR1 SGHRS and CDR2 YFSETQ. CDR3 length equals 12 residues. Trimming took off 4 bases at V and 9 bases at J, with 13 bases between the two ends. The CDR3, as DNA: TGCGCCAGCAGCGGGAACAGGGATCGCTACACCTTC. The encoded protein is CASSGNRDRYTF.